This entry concerns a single TCR beta chain. Antigen specificity is unknown. The entry originates in a study of follicular helper T cells after annual influenza vaccination. Looking at the study overall: For some subjects, blood spans the 2013-2014, 2014-2015 and 2015-2016 annual vaccinations.

Stated time point: 2013-2014 season, 7 days after vaccination. Community-dwelling subjects without influenza vaccination in the prior 6 months were enrolled. The V gene's germline CDR1 is SGHTA and CDR2 FQGNSA. The CDR3 totals 16 residues. The J segment lost 4 bases and the V segment lost 6 bases, leaving 12 bases of the junction unmatched. General study results and limits: ICOS+CD38+ cTfh clonality tracked population frequency, and its change tracked circulating plasmablast change.

Clones were read by immunoSEQ multiplex PCR, and TCRdb kept only the in-frame ones, dropping some. Of thousands of clones in the sample, approximately 83% are singletons; the top ten hold around 3%. The chain joins TRBV7-2 to TRBJ1-1; the match to TRBD1 covers 9 bases. This sample comprised CXCR5+ CD38- circulating T follicular helper cells from blood, obtained 7 days after influenza vaccination. The subset is: circulating Tfh, non-naive CD4+CXCR5+PD-1+ (ICOS+CD38+ or ICOS-CD38-). The sequence came from an adult who received the influenza vaccine. This CDR3 reads CASSFTGGAGSTEAFF. CDR3 sequence (DNA): TGTGCCAGCAGTTTTACAGGGGGCGCGGGTAGCACTGAAGCTTTCTTT.